Below, one TCR beta chain is given with its context. There is no known antigen for this receptor. No base quality values were provided; no much bigger clone lies one nucleotide off. The sample's time point, from its label and the paper: baseline before first vaccination. Samples from vaccinated people were obtained from the UK trials COV001 and COV002, which included a single-blind randomized controlled phase 2/3 trial of AZD1222 (ChAdOx1 nCoV-19) in healthy adults. For TCRbeta chain sequencing, PBMC samples from trial participants were taken at day 0 and at day 28 after the second dose. CDR1 and CDR2 are read off the germline V gene as SGHDT and YYEEEE. The CDR3 covers 17 residues, taking in both the cysteine and the phenylalanine. Here the CDR3 DNA is all that survives: 51 bases in frame from base 1. V gives up 1 base and J gives up 3 bases, and the segment between their germline ends measures 17 bases.

The source of the sample is a study of T cell responses to AZD1222 COVID-19 vaccine (dated by TCRdb to about 2021). For context, the study as a whole: AZD1222 recipients whose second dose came at about 4 weeks and those whose second dose came at about 12 weeks were combined into one group, since spike-specific TCR depth and breadth did not differ between the two schedules. A total of under 250 trial participants underwent TCR sequencing, of whom around 210 had received two doses of AZD1222 and 26 had received two doses of the MenACWY control vaccine. Trial participants were enrolled by age into subgroups of 18-55, 56-69 and 70-plus years, and around 150, 28 and 57 TCR-sequenced participants, respectively, were included in these subgroups.

Overall study results and their limits: After two AZD1222 doses, both the breadth and the depth of spike-specific TCRs were significantly higher than at day 0 and than in MenACWY recipients. Because no day 14 peak-response samples were available, repertoires were characterized only after the peak T cell response. Conclusions about previously exposed vaccinees are limited, since just five to seven AZD1222 recipients were seropositive for SARS-CoV-2 at baseline. Nearly half of unique spike-specific TCRs reportedly recognized epitopes outside regions mutated in the B.1.351 and B.1.1.7 variants. The 56-69-year group was small, and its depth increase did not reach significance, likely because of low power. Vaccine-associated CD4 TCRs spanned the whole spike protein, with dominant responses in regions 160-218 and 743-854. Participants were mostly white British, with more females than males. The authors suggested clonal diversity may have been underestimated.

The CDR3 regions of human TCRbeta chains were subjected to immunosequencing. As for the authors' bioinformatics: TCRs in the repertoires were matched against a reference library of SARS-CoV-2-specific TCRs that had been generated with the MIRA antigen-specificity platform. Breadth meant the fraction of unique TCRs that were SARS-CoV-2-associated, whereas depth meant the fraction of total T cells that were SARS-CoV-2-associated. Using the MIRA data, every spike-specific TCR was mapped to the spike region that the TCR reacted to and assigned to either a CD4 or a CD8 class. Log10-transformed breadth and depth values were compared by one-way ANOVA with Sidak's multiple comparisons tests. TCRdb obtained this table from immuneACCESS and retained in-frame rearrangements with V and J assigned. These tables miss some clones; where compared with another copy, unresolved V genes account for less than half of the shortfall, and the remainder is unexplained. That table furnishes V, J and clone size, whereas the DNA furnished D and trimming. A total of around 180,000 clones appear in this sample, 92% of them only once. 8.5% to 12% of the sample is in the top ten clones.

The rearranged chain carries TRBV5-6 and TRBJ1-5; TRBD1 is perhaps the D gene, given 5 matching bases. This receptor was obtained from an adult in good health. This specimen consisted of peripheral blood, obtained on day 0 of AZD1222 vaccination. The sequenced DNA is TGTGCCAGCAGCTTGTTGGGGGGGGACCGACCCAATCAGCCCCAGCATTTT. It specifies CASSLLGGDRPNQPQHF.